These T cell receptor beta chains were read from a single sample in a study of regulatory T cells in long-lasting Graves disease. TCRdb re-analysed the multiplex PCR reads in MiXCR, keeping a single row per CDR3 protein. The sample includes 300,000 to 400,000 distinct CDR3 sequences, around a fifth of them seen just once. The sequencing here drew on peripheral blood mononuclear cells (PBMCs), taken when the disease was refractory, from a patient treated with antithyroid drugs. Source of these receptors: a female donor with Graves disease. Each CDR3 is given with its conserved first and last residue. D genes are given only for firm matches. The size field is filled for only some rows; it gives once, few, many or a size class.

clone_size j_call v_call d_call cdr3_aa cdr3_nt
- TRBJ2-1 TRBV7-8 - CASSSPWAWNNEQFF TGTGCCAGCAGCTCCCCGTGGGCCTGGAACAATGAGCAGTTCTTC
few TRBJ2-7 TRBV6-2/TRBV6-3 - CASSYGGWGEQYF TGTGCCAGCAGTTACGGTGGATGGGGAGAGCAGTACTTC
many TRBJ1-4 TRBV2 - CATNRVSNEKLFF TGTGCCACTAACCGGGTCTCTAATGAAAAACTGTTTTTT
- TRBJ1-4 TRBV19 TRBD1 CASSTLRGTGGGREKLFF TGTGCCAGTAGTACTCTAAGAGGGACAGGGGGGGGACGCGAAAAACTGTTTTTT
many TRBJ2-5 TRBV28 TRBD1 CASSFRQGGQETQYF TGTGCCAGCAGTTTCCGACAGGGGGGCCAAGAGACCCAGTACTTC
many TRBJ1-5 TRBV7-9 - CASSARGSEGNQPQHF TGTGCCAGCAGCGCCCGAGGTAGTGAGGGCAATCAGCCCCAGCATTTT
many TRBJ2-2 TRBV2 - CASSRDRNTGELFF TGTGCCAGCAGCAGAGACAGAAACACCGGGGAGCTGTTTTTT
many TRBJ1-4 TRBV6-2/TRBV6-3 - CASRSTEAATNEKLFF TGTGCCAGCAGGTCGACCGAGGCGGCAACTAATGAAAAACTGTTTTTT
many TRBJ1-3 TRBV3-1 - CASSQSGAGNTIYF TGTGCCAGCAGCCAATCCGGAGCGGGAAACACCATATATTTT
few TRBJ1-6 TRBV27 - CASSFGTPSQSPLHF TGTGCCAGCAGTTTTGGGACACCCAGTCAGTCACCCCTCCACTTT
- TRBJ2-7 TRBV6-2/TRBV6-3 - CASSNPLPQQYF TGTGCCAGCAGCAATCCCCTCCCGCAGCAGTACTTC
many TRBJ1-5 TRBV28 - CASSVFTPLNQPQHF TGTGCCAGCAGTGTCTTTACACCCCTCAATCAGCCCCAGCATTTT
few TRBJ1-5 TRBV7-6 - CASSLYRGQPQHF TGTGCCAGCAGCTTATATAGGGGACAGCCCCAGCATTTT
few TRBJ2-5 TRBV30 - CAWRTLQETQYF TGTGCCTGGCGGACACTTCAAGAGACCCAGTACTTC
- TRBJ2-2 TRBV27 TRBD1 CAGSLFYRGHGELFF TGTGCCGGCAGTTTATTCTACAGGGGACACGGGGAGCTGTTTTTT
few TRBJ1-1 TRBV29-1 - CSVAGVMQKGAFF TGCAGCGTTGCGGGAGTGATGCAGAAGGGAGCTTTCTTT